These 29 T cell receptor beta chains were all obtained from the same sample, sequenced in a study of blood T cell repertoires in COVID-19 (dated by TCRdb to 2019 to 2021). Library method: the immunoSEQ multiplex PCR assay. The immuneACCESS repertoire file appears here via TCRdb, limited to in-frame rearrangements. These files lack a portion of the clones; in checked studies, under half of the deficit traces to unresolved V genes, and the cause of the others is not known. Recorded for this sample are more than 80,000 clones; 70% to 80% of them occurred a single time. In total, the top ten clones hold roughly 0.86% of the sample. Sequences were obtained from peripheral blood. The receptors were sampled from a human donor with acute or convalescent COVID-19. The donor label of this sample is uncertain.

The CDR3 DNA follows: TGTGCCAGCAGCTTGGACAACTACGCCACAGATACGCAGTATTTT. Amino acid sequence: CASSLDNYATDTQYF. The chain recombines TRBV5-6 with TRBJ2-3; D is undetermined. V shed 0 bases and J shed 2 bases, with 10 bases lying between them. Germline CDR1 SGHDT, CDR2 YYEEEE. CDR3 length: 15 amino acids.

Only one count was recorded for this clone. V is TRBV24-1 and J is TRBJ2-5, with TRBD1 identical over 8 bases. V trimming: 3 bases; J trimming: 1 base; junction bases outside the gene matches: 3. This CDR3 contains 15 residues. Germline CDR1 KGHDR, CDR2 SFDVKD. CDR3: CATSDPTGAQETQYF. CDR3 bases: TGTGCCACCAGTGATCCGACAGGGGCCCAAGAGACCCAGTACTTC.

This chain connects TRBV6-5 to TRBJ1-2, with 11 bases fitting TRBD1. V lost 1 base to trimming and J lost 8 bases; unmatched junction nucleotides: 6. The CDR3 is 15 amino acids. Germline lookup yields CDR1 MNHEY and CDR2 SVGAGI. The CDR3: CASSYFGQGAGGYTF. The CDR3 DNA reads TGTGCCAGCAGTTACTTTGGACAGGGGGCTGGAGGCTACACCTTC.

V and J are TRBV30 and TRBJ2-3, with 7 nucleotides matching TRBD1. Germline CDR1 GTSNPN, CDR2 SVGIG (reference sequence). Trimming took 1 base from V and 2 from J; bases not matched to a gene: 6. This CDR3 region has 15 residues. CDR3 nucleotide sequence: TGTGCCTGGAGTGCCACAGGGGTCGTCACAGATACGCAGTATTTT. As protein: CAWSATGVVTDTQYF.

This clone was seen just once. The J gene is TRBJ1-2, the V gene TRBV7-2; TRBD1 is a possible D gene (5 bases). Germline values: CDR1 SGHTA, CDR2 FQGNSA. The V and J ends lost 0 bases and 7 bases respectively, with 15 bases between them. This CDR3 has 15 residues. CDR3 residues: CASSLAQAGYAGYTF. In DNA form, the CDR3 reads TGTGCCAGCAGCTTAGCACAGGCAGGGTATGCTGGCTACACCTTC.

V is TRBV28 and J is TRBJ1-1; tentative D call: TRBD1 (5 bases). Trimming stripped 5 bases from V and 11 bases from J, with 24 bases between. The CDR3 covers 15 residues. Germline V gives CDR1 MDHEN, CDR2 SYDVKM. As DNA, the CDR3 is TGTGCCAGCAGTCTGCCTGGGACTGCGCAGTGGGGGGCTTTCTTT. Protein: CASSLPGTAQWGAFF.

This rearrangement joins TRBV12-3 or TRBV12-4 to TRBJ2-1; 7 bases fit TRBD2. The CDR3 is made up of 13 amino acids. Trimming cost V 3 bases and J 4 bases; bases outside gene matches: 0. The DNA for the CDR3 is TGTGCCAGCAGTTTGGGACTATACAATGAGCAGTTCTTC. This gives the protein CASSLGLYNEQFF.

This clone was picked up a small number of times. The CDR3 reads CASSLDIGASQPQHF. CDR3 DNA sequence: TGTGCCAGCAGCTTAGATATTGGGGCCAGTCAGCCCCAGCATTTT. The J gene is TRBJ1-5, the V gene TRBV7-2; tentative D call: TRBD1 (5 bases). Looked up from germline, CDR1 is SGHTA and CDR2 is FQGNSA. The CDR3 has 15 amino acids. V was trimmed by 1 base and J by 6 bases, leaving 13 bases between them.

This clone has only one observation. The V gene is TRBV6-5, the J gene TRBJ2-5; D might be TRBD2 (6 bases). With 7 bases removed from V and 1 base from J, the gap between germline ends came to 13 bases. The germline V gene has CDR1 MNHEY and CDR2 SVGAGI. The CDR3 consists of 14 residues. Here the CDR3 DNA reads TGTGCCAGCACCCTCGGAGGGGTCCAAGAGACCCAGTACTTC. Encoded protein: CASTLGGVQETQYF.

This clone has just a few counts. The chain couples TRBV3-1 (or the pseudogene TRBV3-2) to TRBJ1-3, with D tentatively TRBD1 (6 bases). The CDR3 has 14 residues. V lost 5 bases and J 2 bases, leaving 10 bases between the germline ends. From germline, CDR1 is LGHDT and CDR2 YNNKEL (reference sequence). CDR3 sequence reads: CASSNTGPGNTIYF. CDR3 in DNA: TGTGCCAGCAGCAATACAGGGCCTGGAAACACCATATATTTT.

The chain recombines TRBV28 with TRBJ2-4; TRBD2 agrees at 11 bases. CDR1 and CDR2 (germline): MDHEN, SYDVKM. With V trimmed by 3 bases and J by 9 bases, 1 base remained unmatched. The CDR3 contains 13 residues. The CDR3 here is CASSFTSGGIQYF. Written as DNA, the CDR3 is TGTGCCAGCAGTTTTACTAGCGGGGGCATTCAGTACTTC.

This chain links TRBV28 with TRBJ1-5; possibly TRBD1 for D (6 bases). Germline CDR1 is MDHEN and CDR2 is SYDVKM. V was pared by 3 bases and J by 4 bases, with 13 bases between. The CDR3 spans 15 residues. The CDR3 here is CASSFGGHKNQPQHF. CDR3 nucleotides: TGTGCCAGCAGTTTTGGGGGACATAAAAATCAGCCCCAGCATTTT.

DNA for the CDR3: TGTGCCAGCAGTTTATCGCAGTACAATGAGCAGTTCTTC. Translating it yields CASSLSQYNEQFF. The rearrangement uses TRBV27 and TRBJ2-1; D remains ambiguous. Germline V CDR1 and CDR2: MNHEY, SMNVEV (reference sequence). Trimming removed 0 bases from V and 4 bases from J, with 4 bases in between. The length of the CDR3 is 13 residues.

This clone has just one count. This sequence joins TRBV30 and TRBJ2-3; 9 bases are shared with TRBD2. CDR1 is GTSNPN, CDR2 SVGIG, per germline (reference sequence). The length of the CDR3 is 13 residues. V was pared by 3 bases and J by 4 bases, with 2 bases of the junction left unmatched. DNA of the CDR3: TGTGCCTGGAGCCTAGCGGGGTCAGATACGCAGTATTTT. This encodes CAWSLAGSDTQYF.

This clone was seen more than once but under ten times. This rearrangement joins TRBV24-1 to TRBJ2-5; D is perhaps TRBD2 (5 bases). Trimming left V 6 bases short and J 4 bases short, with 8 bases between. Germline V gives CDR1 KGHDR, CDR2 SFDVKD. This CDR3 is built from 12 residues. CDR3 region: CATSLSGETQYF. CDR3 nucleotide sequence: TGTGCCACCAGTCTGAGCGGAGAGACCCAGTACTTC.

The chain links TRBV4-1 to TRBJ1-5, with D possibly matching TRBD1 (6 bases). The CDR3 has 15 residues. Germline V CDR1 and CDR2: MGHRA, YSYEKL. Trimming took 2 bases from V and 0 from J, leaving 8 bases between them. The CDR3 sequence is CASSQKGDSNQPQHF. The CDR3 DNA is TGCGCCAGCAGCCAAAAGGGGGATAGCAATCAGCCCCAGCATTTT.

The V and J genes are TRBV28 and TRBJ2-7; 9 bases match TRBD1. Trimming at V came to 4 bases and at J to 6 bases, leaving 7 bases not matched to a gene. The CDR3 extends over 14 amino acids. From germline, CDR1 is MDHEN and CDR2 SYDVKM. CDR3 protein: CASSWRDRVAEQYV. The CDR3 DNA follows: TGTGCCAGCAGTTGGCGGGACAGGGTGGCCGAGCAGTACGTC.

The table lists this clone with many counts. The V and J genes are TRBV12-3 or TRBV12-4 and TRBJ1-2; D is unresolved. The V and J ends lost 6 bases and 3 bases respectively, with 11 bases between them. The CDR3 covers 13 residues. The CDR3 sequence is CASSPPSDYGYTF. DNA of the CDR3: TGTGCCAGCAGCCCCCCCTCAGACTATGGCTACACCTTC.

The V gene is TRBV4-1, the J gene TRBJ2-1, with TRBD2 matching 12 bases. V shed 4 bases, J shed 3 bases, and the junction held 1 base outside the gene matches. CDR3 size: 15 residues. CDR1 is MGHRA, CDR2 YSYEKL, per germline. The CDR3 reads CASSRGLAGYNEQFF. Here the CDR3 DNA reads TGCGCCAGCAGCCGGGGACTAGCGGGCTACAATGAGCAGTTCTTC.

The rearrangement links TRBV10-3 to TRBJ1-5; D is unresolved. The germline CDR1 and CDR2 sequences are ENHRY and SYGVKD. Trimming took off 4 bases at V and 6 bases at J, with 16 bases between the two ends. The CDR3 has 15 residues. The DNA of the CDR3 is TGTGCCATCAGTGCAGTGTTTCTCAGCGGTCAGCCCCAGCATTTT. It specifies CAISAVFLSGQPQHF.

The chain joins TRBV2 to TRBJ1-6, with TRBD1 identical over 9 bases. After removal of 8 bases from V and 0 bases from J, the junction contained 5 bases not matched to a gene. The CDR3 runs to 16 residues. The V gene's germline CDR1 is SNHLY and CDR2 FYNNEI. The CDR3, as DNA: TGTGCCAGCCTTGACAGGGGGAGCTCCTATAATTCACCCCTCCACTTT. As protein: CASLDRGSSYNSPLHF. The whole variable domain, filled in from reference TRBV2 and TRBJ1-6, reads EPEVTQTPSHQVTQMGQEVILRCVPISNHLYFYWYRQILGQKVEFLVSFYNNEISEKSEIFDDQFSVERPDGSNFTLKIRSTKLEDSAMYFCASLDRGSSYNSPLHFGNGTRLTVT.

V and J are TRBV7-2 and TRBJ1-6, with D uncertain. The CDR3 is 16 residues long. CDR1 and CDR2 from the germline V gene are SGHTA and FQGNSA. Trimming took 4 bases from V and 0 from J, leaving 10 bases between them. DNA for the CDR3: TGTGCCAGCAGCTCGCGATCGAGCTCCTATAATTCACCCCTCCACTTT. Its protein is CASSSRSSSYNSPLHF.

The CDR3 sequence: CASSGDGPRLAGRELGDTQYF. The DNA for the CDR3 is TGTGCCAGCAGCGGTGACGGTCCGAGACTAGCGGGCCGAGAGTTAGGAGATACGCAGTATTTT. The J gene is TRBJ2-3, the V gene TRBV9; 10 positions match TRBD2. The germline CDR1 and CDR2 sequences are SGDLS and YYNGEE. J gave up 5 bases and V 3 bases, and 24 bases lay outside the gene matches. CDR3 length: 21 residues.

The V gene is TRBV4-2, the J gene TRBJ2-1, with 10 bases matching TRBD2. The CDR3 spans 17 residues. After removal of 8 bases from V and 0 bases from J, the junction contained 10 bases not matched to a gene. Germline V gene sequence: CDR1 LGHNA, CDR2 YNFKEQ. CDR3 region: CASGLRLAGSSYNEQFF. For the CDR3, the DNA is TGTGCCAGCGGTCTCCGACTAGCGGGTAGCTCCTACAATGAGCAGTTCTTC.

As DNA, the CDR3 is TGTGCCTGGAGTGTACAAACCTATAATTCACCCCTCCACTTT. This encodes CAWSVQTYNSPLHF. The chain carries TRBV30 and TRBJ1-6, with D uncertain. CDR3 length: 14 residues. From germline, CDR1 is GTSNPN and CDR2 SVGIG (reference sequence). V was cut by 0 bases and J by 2 bases, with 5 bases left in between.

This sequence joins TRBV5-1 and TRBJ2-3, with 8 bases lining up with TRBD2. This CDR3 contains 14 residues. Germline V lookup: CDR1 SGHRS, CDR2 YFSETQ. The J segment lost 6 bases and the V segment lost 2 bases, leaving 5 bases of the junction unmatched. This CDR3 is CASSLAGAGDTQYF. Written as DNA, the CDR3 is TGCGCCAGCAGCTTAGCGGGGGCCGGGGATACGCAGTATTTT.

This clone came up a few times. V usage is TRBV9 and J usage is TRBJ2-3; possibly TRBD2 for D (5 bases). CDR3 length equals 15 residues. The ends were cut back, 0 bases at V and 3 bases at J, with 11 bases in the middle. CDR1 SGDLS and CDR2 YYNGEE come from the germline V gene. The CDR3 bases are TGTGCCAGCAGCGTAGCGCTAGCTCCTACAGATACGCAGTATTTT. It encodes CASSVALAPTDTQYF.

Points on this clone: Other DNA sequences from this sample encode an identical CDR3 as well. This chain joins TRBV5-6 and TRBJ2-7, with a possible D match to TRBD1 (5 bases). The CDR3 has 14 residues. Germline loops: CDR1 SGHDT, CDR2 YYEEEE. The ends were cut back, 1 base at V and 3 bases at J, with 11 bases in the middle. CDR3 residues: CASSLRRGSYEQYF. DNA for the CDR3: TGTGCCAGCAGCTTGAGAAGGGGAAGCTACGAGCAGTACTTC.

This chain links TRBV28 with TRBJ1-4; no reliable D call. Trimming removed 3 bases at V and 11 bases at J, with 16 bases between. The CDR3 has 14 amino acids. The V gene's germline CDR1 is MDHEN and CDR2 SYDVKM. This chain's CDR3 is CASSFSPGGLKLFF. As DNA, the CDR3 is TGTGCCAGCAGTTTCAGTCCGGGCGGGCTGAAACTGTTTTTT.